These 25 T cell receptor beta chains originate from one sample sequenced in a study of cytomegalovirus exposure and HLA in healthy donors. PCR employed 60 Vbeta and 13 Jbeta primers. The table came from immunoSEQ multiplex PCR; TCRdb's copy has only in-frame clones and leaves some out. The sample table sets out approximately 200,000 clones. What was sequenced was PBMCs. The source of these receptors is a boy younger than 18 in good health and CMV-seronegative.

The chain couples TRBV27 to TRBJ1-4; D gene uncertain. V lost 3 bases and J 3 bases, leaving 14 bases between the germline ends. The CDR3 consists of 16 residues. CDR1 is MNHEY, CDR2 SMNVEV, per germline (reference sequence). The CDR3 sequence: CASSFRLLEANEKLFF. In DNA form, the CDR3 reads TGTGCCAGCAGTTTTAGACTCCTTGAGGCTAATGAAAAACTGTTTTTT.

This sequence joins TRBV30 and TRBJ1-6; D is perhaps TRBD1 (5 bases). The CDR3 extends over 16 amino acids. Deletions cut 0 bases from V and 6 bases from J, with 15 bases between. Germline V gene sequence: CDR1 GTSNPN, CDR2 SVGIG (reference sequence). In nucleotides, the CDR3 is TGTGCCTGGAGTGTACGATCGGCAGGGCGTAATTCACCCCTCCACTTT. Translated: CAWSVRSAGRNSPLHF. Supplemented by reference TRBV30 and TRBJ1-6, the full variable domain reads SQTIHQWPATLVQPVGSPLSLECTVEGTSNPNLYWYRQAAGRGLQLLFYSVGIGQISSEVPQNLSASRPQDRQFILSSKKLLLSDSGFYLCAWSVRSAGRNSPLHFGNGTRLTVT.

V is TRBV15 and J is TRBJ1-2; D unclear. This CDR3 has 12 residues. Germline CDR1 reads LNHNV; CDR2 reads YYDKDF (reference sequence). The CDR3: CGAGEANYGYTF. CDR3 coding DNA: TGTGGGGCGGGAGAAGCTAACTATGGCTACACCTTC.

This chain connects TRBV4-2 to TRBJ1-1; TRBD1 matches 8 bases. The germline CDR1 and CDR2 sequences are LGHNA and YNFKEQ. The CDR3 has 17 amino acids. Trimming removed 0 bases from V and 0 bases from J; junction bases left unmatched: 6. CDR3 DNA: TGTGCCAGCAGCCAAGATAGGAGACAGGGGCTGAACACTGAAGCTTTCTTT. Protein sequence: CASSQDRRQGLNTEAFF.

This chain uses TRBV18 with TRBJ1-5; no definite D call. CDR1 KGHSH and CDR2 LQKENI come from the germline V gene. This CDR3 has 14 amino acids. V was clipped by 2 bases and J by 8 bases, with 13 bases between them. CDR3 loop: CASSPLREEKPQHF. The CDR3 DNA reads as TGTGCCAGCTCACCATTACGGGAGGAGAAGCCCCAGCATTTT. The variable domain in full, with the rest retrieved from reference TRBV18 and TRBJ1-5, is NAGVMQNPRHLVRRRGQEARLRCSPMKGHSHVYWYRQLPEEGLKFMVYLQKENIIDESGMPKERFSAEFPKEGPSILRIQQVVRGDSAAYFCASSPLREEKPQHFGDGTRLSIL.

This CDR3 is CASSYTNGRSEQYF. The CDR3 DNA is TGTGCCAGCAGTTACACGAATGGCAGATCCGAGCAGTACTTC. This chain connects TRBV6-5 to TRBJ2-7; D is ambiguous. Germline loops: CDR1 MNHEY, CDR2 SVGAGI. The ends were cut back, 2 bases at V and 6 bases at J, with 14 bases in the middle. The CDR3 totals 14 residues.

This chain connects TRBV2 to TRBJ1-1, with 8 bases identical to TRBD1. The CDR3 extends over 12 amino acids. Unmatched junction bases numbered 3, after V lost 8 bases and J lost 4 bases. CDR1 and CDR2 from the germline V gene are SNHLY and FYNNEI. CDR3 protein: CASVTGGTEAFF. The CDR3 nucleotides read TGTGCCAGCGTCACAGGGGGCACTGAAGCTTTCTTT.

The J gene is TRBJ2-5, the V gene TRBV2, with D possibly TRBD2 on 6 matching bases. In germline, CDR1 is SNHLY, CDR2 FYNNEI. The CDR3 extends over 16 amino acids. V was clipped by 0 bases and J by 5 bases, with 16 bases between them. CDR3 protein: CASSEAGQGGGETQYF. In DNA form, the CDR3 reads TGTGCCAGCAGTGAAGCGGGGCAGGGAGGAGGGGAGACCCAGTACTTC.

The chain joins TRBV27 to TRBJ1-1, with D perhaps matching TRBD1 (6 bases). V lost 5 bases to trimming and J lost 4 bases, with 11 bases between them. Germline CDR1 MNHEY, CDR2 SMNVEV (reference sequence). The CDR3 is made up of 13 amino acids. CDR3 sequence (DNA): TGTGCCAGCAGTCCCGCAGGGGCCACTGAAGCTTTCTTT. This translates into CASSPAGATEAFF.

The chain carries TRBV7-2 and TRBJ2-1; 16 nucleotides align to TRBD2. V was clipped by 1 base and J by 4 bases; unmatched bases: 7. The CDR3 contains 19 residues. The germline CDR1 and CDR2 sequences are SGHTA and FQGNSA. CDR3 protein: CASSLVGTSGRVGYNEQFF. The CDR3 DNA sequence: TGTGCCAGCAGCTTAGTCGGGACTAGCGGGAGGGTAGGGTACAATGAGCAGTTCTTC.

The chain couples TRBV19 to TRBJ2-4, with a weak D call TRBD2 (5 bases). Trimming left V 6 bases short and J 0 bases short, with 15 bases between. Germline V gene data show CDR1 as LNHDA and CDR2 as SQIVND (reference sequence). This CDR3 has 16 residues. The CDR3 region is CASSYGGLLAKNIQYF. The CDR3 region has the DNA TGTGCCAGTAGCTACGGAGGATTACTAGCCAAAAACATTCAGTACTTC.

The chain joins TRBV15 to TRBJ2-3; D remains ambiguous. The CDR3 totals 14 residues. Germline CDR1 and CDR2: LNHNV and YYDKDF (reference sequence). V lost 0 bases and J lost 4, with 8 bases in between. CDR3 protein: CATSRDEEADTQYF. The CDR3 bases are TGTGCCACCAGCAGAGATGAAGAGGCAGATACGCAGTATTTT.

The chain uses TRBV18 and TRBJ2-7, with 10 positions matching TRBD1. Germline loops: CDR1 KGHSH, CDR2 LQKENI. V lost 0 bases to trimming and J lost 4 bases; unmatched junction nucleotides: 3. The CDR3 loop spans 15 amino acids. As DNA, the CDR3 is TGTGCCAGCTCACCACCGGGACAGGGGACGTACGAGCAGTACTTC. It codes for CASSPPGQGTYEQYF.

For this clone: The junction differs from germline at one of its ends, possibly a read error. The V call is TRBV6-1, the J call TRBJ2-7, with 14 positions matching TRBD2. There are 17 residues in the CDR3. The germline V gene encodes CDR1 MNHNS and CDR2 SASEGT. CDR3 sequence (DNA): TGTGCCAGCAGTGACAGACTAGCGGGGGGGCCTCGCTACGAGCAATACTTC. This codes for CASSDRLAGGPRYEQYF.

The V and J genes are TRBV4-1 and TRBJ2-2, with D possibly matching TRBD2 (7 bases). Trimming took off 1 base at V and 5 bases at J, with 14 bases between the two ends. The CDR3 has 16 residues. From germline, CDR1 is MGHRA and CDR2 YSYEKL. The CDR3, as DNA: TGCGCCAGCAGCCAAGCTGCGGGGGCCCTAACCGGGGAGCTGTTTTTT. Its translation: CASSQAAGALTGELFF.

Here the CDR3 reads CASWAGYGNVYTIYF. CDR3 nucleotides: TGTGCCAGCTGGGCGGGGTATGGGAATGTCTACACCATATATTTT. The chain joins TRBV6-6 to TRBJ1-3; no clear D gene. V lost 8 bases, J lost 8 bases, and 22 bases lay in between. Germline V gene sequence: CDR1 MNHNY, CDR2 SVGAGI (reference sequence). This CDR3 is 15 amino acids long.

This chain joins TRBV5-1 and TRBJ2-3, with 12 bases fitting TRBD2. This CDR3 is 19 amino acids long. J lost 2 bases, V lost 0 bases, and 10 bases had no gene match. The germline V gene has CDR1 SGHRS and CDR2 YFSETQ. DNA for the CDR3: TGCGCCAGCAGCTTGGTAACTAGCGGGGGGCGGAGGTTCACAGATACGCAGTATTTT. As protein: CASSLVTSGGRRFTDTQYF.

This chain links TRBV29-1 with TRBJ2-7; D uncertain. The CDR3 sequence is 11 residues long. Germline CDR1 SQVTM, CDR2 ANQGSEA. Trimming stripped 1 base from V and 3 bases from J, with 4 bases between. The CDR3 sequence: CSVEGRYEQYF. The CDR3 nucleotides read TGCAGCGTTGAAGGTCGCTACGAGCAGTACTTC.

V and J are TRBV30 and TRBJ2-5; no firm D call. TRBJ2-7 matches the DNA end more closely, so the J call is doubtful. In germline, CDR1 is GTSNPN, CDR2 SVGIG (reference sequence). This CDR3 is built from 12 residues. CDR3 in amino acids: CAWSVTRGEQYF. The CDR3 nucleotides are TGTGCCTGGAGTGTAACTCGCGGCGAGCAGTACTTC.

This rearrangement joins TRBV10-1 to TRBJ1-6; TRBD1 aligns across 9 bases. J gave up 7 bases and V 8 bases, and 15 bases lay outside the gene matches. The length of the CDR3 is 17 residues. Germline CDR1 is WNHNN and CDR2 is SYGVQD (reference sequence). In DNA form, the CDR3 reads TGCGCCAGCGACTGGCTGGGACAGGGCGAGGGGAATTCACCCCTCCACTTT. As protein: CASDWLGQGEGNSPLHF.

The chain employs TRBV5-1 and TRBJ2-1, with TRBD2 matching 7 bases. CDR3 size: 13 residues. V was clipped by 2 bases and J by 4 bases; unmatched bases: 0. CDR1 is SGHRS and CDR2 is YFSETQ in the germline V gene. The CDR3, as DNA: TGCGCCAGCAGCTTTAGCGGGTACAATGAGCAGTTCTTC. Its protein is CASSFSGYNEQFF.

This chain connects TRBV6-5 to TRBJ1-2, with 7 positions matching TRBD1. The CDR3 consists of 13 residues. CDR1 MNHEY and CDR2 SVGAGI come from the germline V gene. V shed 6 bases and J 5 bases; nucleotides not matched to a gene: 6. The CDR3 protein is CASSLRDRYGYTF. The CDR3 nucleotides read TGTGCCAGCAGCCTCCGGGACAGATATGGCTACACCTTC.

For this clone: Its ends do not fully match the called genes, so a read error is possible. The chain is built from TRBV7-9 and TRBJ1-1, with TRBD1 matching over 9 bases. This CDR3 is 14 amino acids long. Germline CDR1 is SEHNR and CDR2 is FQNEAQ (reference sequence). CDR3 sequence: CASGRGQGSTGAFF. In nucleotides, the CDR3 is TGTGCCAGCGGCCGTGGACAGGGGAGTACTGGAGCTTTCTTT.

The gene calls are TRBV4-1 and TRBJ2-6, with 7 bases fitting TRBD1. The V segment lost 8 bases and the J segment 4 bases; nucleotides outside the gene matches: 14. Germline V CDR1 and CDR2: MGHRA, YSYEKL. CDR3 size: 17 residues. CDR3 in amino acids: CASVRDRAALGANVLTF. The CDR3 DNA is TGCGCCAGCGTTAGAGACAGGGCCGCTTTGGGGGCCAACGTCCTGACTTTC.

The V call is TRBV19, the J call TRBJ1-5, with D unresolved. The CDR3 sequence is 15 residues long. V lost 5 bases and J 6 bases, leaving 17 bases between the germline ends. Germline CDR1 LNHDA, CDR2 SQIVND (reference sequence). The CDR3 region has the DNA TGTGCCAGTAGTCCCCCCCGGCGGGAGGTTCAGCCCCAGCATTTT. Protein: CASSPPRREVQPQHF.